This T cell receptor (beta chain) was observed in a study of OX40 agonist ivuxolimab in advanced cancers. At the level of the study: Partial responses were observed in three patients, of whom one had hepatocellular carcinoma and two had cutaneous melanoma.

Broader study findings: It was not determined which antigens were specifically recognized by the peripheral T cells that had undergone clonal expansion.

Clones were read by immunoSEQ multiplex PCR, and TCRdb kept only the in-frame ones, dropping some. The table lists over 95,000 clones, around 90% of them singletons. Of note for this clone: Its specificity is not known.

The CDR3 totals 16 residues. The V and J ends lost 6 bases and 5 bases, in that order; junction bases with no gene match: 9. The V gene's germline CDR1 is LNHDA and CDR2 SQIVND (reference sequence). The source material was CD4+ or CD8+ T cells sorted from blood, sampled in a trial of the OX40 agonist ivuxolimab. V usage is TRBV19 and J usage is TRBJ2-2; 10 bases fit TRBD2. This sequence was found in an adult with an advanced solid tumor such as melanoma, head and neck, liver or kidney cancer. The CDR3 spells CASRNSGTSVTGELFF. In DNA, the CDR3 is TGTGCCAGTAGGAACTCTGGGACTAGCGTAACCGGGGAGCTGTTTTTT. The full variable domain, completed using reference TRBV19 and TRBJ2-2, is DGGITQSPKYLFRKEGQNVTLSCEQNLNHDAMYWYRQDPGQGLRLIYYSQIVNDFQKGDIAEGYSVSREKKESFPLTVTSAQKNPTAFYLCASRNSGTSVTGELFFGEGSRLTVL.